The 10 T cell receptor beta chains given below trace back to one sample, sequenced in a study of CD8+ T cells in alopecia areata. As the sequencing template, cDNA was produced by extracting RNA and reverse transcribing it. The repertoire was sequenced with immunoSEQ multiplex PCR; TCRdb's copy has only in-frame clones and lacks some. The data show roughly 200,000 clones, with approximately 56% seen just once and approximately 3.5% held by the top ten. Treatment indicated: oral pan-JAK inhibitor, 5-10 mg twice daily. The sample consisted of CD4+ T cells sorted from blood, taken at week 4, from a patient treated with tofacitinib. The receptors come from a human donor with alopecia areata.

The chain uses TRBV11-2 and TRBJ1-1; D is uncertain. With 4 bases removed from V and 1 base from J, the gap between germline ends came to 13 bases. The CDR3 covers 15 residues. Germline CDR1 reads SGHAT; CDR2 reads FQNNGV. Here the CDR3 reads CASSSRRSGNTEAFF. In DNA, the CDR3 is TGTGCCAGCAGCTCCCGCCGGTCGGGGAACACTGAAGCTTTCTTT.

The chain joins TRBV28 to TRBJ1-2, with a possible D match to TRBD1 (6 bases). Trimming took 8 bases from V and 0 from J, leaving 13 bases between them. The CDR3 consists of 14 residues. CDR1 is MDHEN, CDR2 SYDVKM, per germline. The CDR3 coding sequence is TGTGCCAGCGGGGGGGCTGGGTCTAACTATGGCTACACCTTC. It translates to CASGGAGSNYGYTF.

This chain connects TRBV30 to TRBJ1-2, with TRBD1 as a possible D gene (5 bases). This CDR3 is built from 14 residues. Trimming took off 3 bases at V and 3 bases at J, with 14 bases between the two ends. Germline loops: CDR1 GTSNPN, CDR2 SVGIG (reference sequence). The CDR3 reads CAWRPSGADYGYTF. The CDR3 region has the DNA TGTGCCTGGAGACCTAGCGGGGCAGACTATGGCTACACCTTC. Supplemented by reference TRBV30 and TRBJ1-2, the full variable domain reads SQTIHQWPATLVQPVGSPLSLECTVEGTSNPNLYWYRQAAGRGLQLLFYSVGIGQISSEVPQNLSASRPQDRQFILSSKKLLLSDSGFYLCAWRPSGADYGYTFGSGTRLTVV.

The rearrangement links TRBV4-2 to TRBJ1-2; perhaps TRBD1 as D (6 bases). The length of the CDR3 is 12 residues. The germline V gene encodes CDR1 LGHNA and CDR2 YNFKEQ. Trimming cost V 4 bases and J 6 bases, with 9 bases left between them. The CDR3 DNA reads TGTGCCAGCAGCCGATGGACAGATGGCTACACCTTC. It yields the protein CASSRWTDGYTF.

The chain couples TRBV7-2 to TRBJ1-2; TRBD1 aligns across 9 bases. Germline assignment: CDR1 SGHTA and CDR2 FQGNSA. The CDR3 has 14 amino acids. With V trimmed by 0 bases and J by 5 bases, 1 base remained unmatched. The DNA for the CDR3 is TGTGCCAGCAGCTTAGCCGGACAGGGGTATGGCTACACCTTC. Translating gives CASSLAGQGYGYTF.

The chain links TRBV6-1 to TRBJ2-2; D may correspond to TRBD1 or TRBD2 (5 bases each). Trimming took 0 bases from V and 6 from J, leaving 5 bases between them. The germline CDR1 and CDR2 sequences are MNHNS and SASEGT. The CDR3 consists of 13 residues. The CDR3: CASSEAGAGELFF. The CDR3 nucleotides are TGTGCCAGCAGTGAAGCGGGGGCCGGGGAGCTGTTTTTT.

The chain carries TRBV30 and TRBJ1-4, with D hard to call. CDR1 and CDR2 (germline): GTSNPN, SVGIG (reference sequence). This CDR3 is 14 amino acids long. Trimming took off 3 bases at V and 2 bases at J, with 10 bases between the two ends. In DNA form, the CDR3 reads TGTGCCTGGAGCCATTGGCAGACTAATGAAAAACTGTTTTTT. Translated: CAWSHWQTNEKLFF.

Of note for this clone: At one of its ends the junction is not consistent with the germline gene, which may arise from a read error. The chain employs TRBV4-1 and TRBJ2-6, with D unresolved. The CDR3 runs 15 residues. CDR1 MGHRA and CDR2 YSYEKL come from the germline V gene. The CDR3 bases are TGTGCCAGCAGCCAAGTCGCCTCTGGGGCCAACGTCCTGACTTTC. This gives the protein CASSQVASGANVLTF.

This clone has a handful of counts. The chain is built from TRBV4-1 and TRBJ1-2; the match to TRBD1 covers 8 bases. The germline V gene encodes CDR1 MGHRA and CDR2 YSYEKL. CDR3 size: 14 residues. The V gene end was trimmed by 4 bases and the J gene end by 4 bases; junction bases not matched to a gene: 5. The CDR3 DNA is TGCGCCAGCAGCCGCCAACAGGGGGGCTATGGCTACACCTTC. Protein product: CASSRQQGGYGYTF.

The chain links TRBV5-6 to TRBJ2-6, with D unclear. V lost 2 bases and J lost 4, with 10 bases in between. There are 15 residues in the CDR3. CDR1 is SGHDT, CDR2 YYEEEE, per germline. The CDR3 is CASSFNDLGANVLTF. Written as DNA, the CDR3 is TGTGCCAGCAGCTTTAACGACCTCGGGGCCAACGTCCTGACTTTC. The full variable domain, with the rest looked up from reference TRBV5-6 and TRBJ2-6, is DAGVTQSPTHLIKTRGQQVTLRCSPKSGHDTVSWYQQALGQGPQFIFQYYEEEERQRGNFPDRFSGHQFPNYSSELNVNALLLGDSALYLCASSFNDLGANVLTFGAGSRLTVL.